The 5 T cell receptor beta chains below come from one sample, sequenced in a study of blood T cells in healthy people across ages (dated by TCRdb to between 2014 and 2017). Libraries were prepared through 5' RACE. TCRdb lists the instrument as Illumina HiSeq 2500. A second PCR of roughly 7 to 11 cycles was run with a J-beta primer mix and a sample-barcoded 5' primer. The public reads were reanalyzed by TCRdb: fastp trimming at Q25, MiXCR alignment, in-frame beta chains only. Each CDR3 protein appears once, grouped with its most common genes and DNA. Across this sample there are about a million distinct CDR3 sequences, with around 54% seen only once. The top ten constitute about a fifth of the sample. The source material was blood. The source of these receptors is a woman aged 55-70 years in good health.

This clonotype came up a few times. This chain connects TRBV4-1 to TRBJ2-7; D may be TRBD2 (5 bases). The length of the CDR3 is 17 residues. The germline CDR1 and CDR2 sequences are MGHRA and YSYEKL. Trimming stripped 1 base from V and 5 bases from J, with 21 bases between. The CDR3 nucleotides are TGCGCCAGCAGCCAAGTTACGGCAACGGGAAAGAACCACGAGCAGTACTTC. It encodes CASSQVTATGKNHEQYF.

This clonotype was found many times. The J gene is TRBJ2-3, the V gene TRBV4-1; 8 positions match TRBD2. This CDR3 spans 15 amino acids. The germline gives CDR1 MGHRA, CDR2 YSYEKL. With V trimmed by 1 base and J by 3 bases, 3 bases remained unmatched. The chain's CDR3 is CASSQGPGGTDTQYF. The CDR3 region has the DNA TGCGCCAGCAGCCAAGGTCCGGGAGGGACAGATACGCAGTATTTT.

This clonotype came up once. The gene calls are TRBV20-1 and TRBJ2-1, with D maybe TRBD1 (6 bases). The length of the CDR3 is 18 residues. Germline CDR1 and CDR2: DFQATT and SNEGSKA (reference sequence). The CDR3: CRASGDGCSASSCNEQFF. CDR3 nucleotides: TGCAGAGCCTCAGGGGATGGGTGTAGCGCATCGAGTTGCAATGAGCAGTTCTTC.

The CDR3 DNA reads TGTGCCAGCAGCATTCCGGGACCCAAATACGAGCAGTACTTC. Amino acids: CASSIPGPKYEQYF. The gene calls are TRBV28 and TRBJ2-5; the D gene could be TRBD1 or TRBD2 (5 bases each). The end of the DNA fits TRBJ2-7 better, so the J call may be wrong. CDR3 size: 14 residues. Germline V gene data show CDR1 as MDHEN and CDR2 as SYDVKM.

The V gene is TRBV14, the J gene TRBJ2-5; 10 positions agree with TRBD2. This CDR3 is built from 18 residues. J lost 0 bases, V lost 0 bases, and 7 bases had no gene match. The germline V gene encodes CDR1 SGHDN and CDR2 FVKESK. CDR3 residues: CASSQDLASGRYQETQYF. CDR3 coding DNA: TGTGCCAGCAGCCAAGATCTGGCTAGCGGGAGATACCAAGAGACCCAGTACTTC.